A selection of T cell receptor beta chains follows, all from one sample in a study of OX40 agonist ivuxolimab in advanced cancers. TCRdb's copy holds only in-frame clones and misses some; the assay was immunoSEQ multiplex PCR. The table includes 70,000 to 100,000 clones, about 85% detected once. Sequencing used CD4+ or CD8+ T cells sorted from blood, obtained in a trial of the OX40 agonist ivuxolimab. These receptors originate from an adult with an advanced solid tumor such as melanoma, head and neck, liver or kidney cancer. CDR3s include the opening cysteine and the closing phenylalanine or tryptophan. D genes are given only for firm matches. Not every row has a clone size; where given, it reads once, few, many or a size class.

TRBV6-1	TRBJ1-2	.	.	TGTGCCAGCAGTGGTGACAGTCCAATTGCCTATGGCTACACCTTC	CASSGDSPIAYGYTF
TRBV7-2	TRBJ2-7	.	.	TGTGCCAGCAGCCAGGACCCCGATTACGAGCAGTACTTC	CASSQDPDYEQYF
TRBV7-3	TRBJ2-2	.	TRBD2	TGTGCCAGCAGCTTAACCATAGCGGGGGACAACACCGGGGAGCTGTTTTTT	CASSLTIAGDNTGELFF
TRBV2	TRBJ1-4	once	.	TGTGCCAGCAGTGCCAGGGCGAATGAAAAACTGTTTTTT	CASSARANEKLFF
TRBV7-3	TRBJ1-3	.	.	TGTGCCAGCAGCTTCGCAAAGAAAAGGGATCCCGGAAACACCATATATTTT	CASSFAKKRDPGNTIYF
TRBV7-2	TRBJ2-7	.	.	TGTGCCAGCAGCTTCGTACCGGGGCCGTGGAACGAGCAGTACTTC	CASSFVPGPWNEQYF
TRBV7-9	TRBJ1-3	.	.	TGTGCCAGCAGCTTAGCAGGAAACACCATATATTTT	CASSLAGNTIYF
TRBV7-2	TRBJ2-2	.	.	TGTGCCAGCAGCTTTGCAGGGGGGGCCGGGGAGCTGTTTTTT	CASSFAGGAGELFF
TRBV23-1	TRBJ2-1	.	.	TGCGCCAGCCGGGTGGGGGAGAGGGATCTATACAATGAGCAGTTCTTC	CASRVGERDLYNEQFF
TRBV28	TRBJ1-1	.	.	TGTGCCAGCAGTACTCAATATAGGGGAACTGAAGCTTTCTTT	CASSTQYRGTEAFF
TRBV6-1	TRBJ2-2	.	TRBD1	TGTGCCAGCAGTGAACAGACAGGGGTTGTTGGGAACACCGGGGAGCTGTTTTTT	CASSEQTGVVGNTGELFF
TRBV30	TRBJ1-2	.	.	TGTGCCTGGAGTGTACGGACTACCTATGGCTACACCTTC	CAWSVRTTYGYTF
TRBV30	TRBJ2-5	.	.	TGTGCCTGGAGGAAGGGGAAAGAGACCCAGTACTTC	CAWRKGKETQYF
TRBV28	TRBJ2-7	few	.	TGTGCCAGCAGTTTGGTATTGGACGGGATGGGGACTTCCTACGAGCAGTACTTC	CASSLVLDGMGTSYEQYF
TRBV7-6	TRBJ1-1	.	TRBD1	TGTGCCAGCAGCCTGGACAGGGAGACTGAAGCTTTCTTT	CASSLDRETEAFF
TRBV7-2	TRBJ1-1	.	TRBD1	TGTGCCTGCGGGGGACAGGGCGCTGAAGCTTTCTTT	CACGGQGAEAFF
TRBV2	TRBJ2-1	.	.	TGTGCCAGCAGCCGCCAACAGGGTTCCTACAATGAGCAGTTCTTC	CASSRQQGSYNEQFF
TRBV7-2	TRBJ2-2	.	TRBD1	TGTGCCAGCAGCCCTAACCCGCGGACAGGGGCAGTCGGCACCGGGGAGCTGTTTTTT	CASSPNPRTGAVGTGELFF
TRBV5-1	TRBJ1-5	.	.	TGCGCCAGCAGCTTGGACCCAGCGAGCAATCAGCCCCAGCATTTT	CASSLDPASNQPQHF
TRBV27	TRBJ2-3	.	TRBD1	TGTGCCAGCAGTTTCCTGACAGGGGGCGCAGATACGCAGTATTTT	CASSFLTGGADTQYF
TRBV28	TRBJ1-1	.	TRBD1	TGTGCCAGCAGTTTGGACAGGGGGCTTGACACTGAAGCTTTCTTT	CASSLDRGLDTEAFF
TRBV27	TRBJ2-2	.	TRBD1	TGTGCCAGCAGAAAAGGGATCGGCGGGACAGGGGCCACCGGGGAGCTGTTTTTT	CASRKGIGGTGATGELFF
TRBV5-8	TRBJ1-1	.	.	TGTGCCAGCAGCTCAACATACAGCTTGAACACTGAAGCTTTCTTT	CASSSTYSLNTEAFF
TRBV10-3	TRBJ1-6	.	TRBD1	TGTGCCATCAGTGGGGGACAGGGCAATAATTCACCCCTCCACTTT	CAISGGQGNNSPLHF
TRBV19	TRBJ1-4	.	.	TGTGCCAGTCTACAGGGAAAATTCGAAAAACTGTTTTTT	CASLQGKFEKLFF